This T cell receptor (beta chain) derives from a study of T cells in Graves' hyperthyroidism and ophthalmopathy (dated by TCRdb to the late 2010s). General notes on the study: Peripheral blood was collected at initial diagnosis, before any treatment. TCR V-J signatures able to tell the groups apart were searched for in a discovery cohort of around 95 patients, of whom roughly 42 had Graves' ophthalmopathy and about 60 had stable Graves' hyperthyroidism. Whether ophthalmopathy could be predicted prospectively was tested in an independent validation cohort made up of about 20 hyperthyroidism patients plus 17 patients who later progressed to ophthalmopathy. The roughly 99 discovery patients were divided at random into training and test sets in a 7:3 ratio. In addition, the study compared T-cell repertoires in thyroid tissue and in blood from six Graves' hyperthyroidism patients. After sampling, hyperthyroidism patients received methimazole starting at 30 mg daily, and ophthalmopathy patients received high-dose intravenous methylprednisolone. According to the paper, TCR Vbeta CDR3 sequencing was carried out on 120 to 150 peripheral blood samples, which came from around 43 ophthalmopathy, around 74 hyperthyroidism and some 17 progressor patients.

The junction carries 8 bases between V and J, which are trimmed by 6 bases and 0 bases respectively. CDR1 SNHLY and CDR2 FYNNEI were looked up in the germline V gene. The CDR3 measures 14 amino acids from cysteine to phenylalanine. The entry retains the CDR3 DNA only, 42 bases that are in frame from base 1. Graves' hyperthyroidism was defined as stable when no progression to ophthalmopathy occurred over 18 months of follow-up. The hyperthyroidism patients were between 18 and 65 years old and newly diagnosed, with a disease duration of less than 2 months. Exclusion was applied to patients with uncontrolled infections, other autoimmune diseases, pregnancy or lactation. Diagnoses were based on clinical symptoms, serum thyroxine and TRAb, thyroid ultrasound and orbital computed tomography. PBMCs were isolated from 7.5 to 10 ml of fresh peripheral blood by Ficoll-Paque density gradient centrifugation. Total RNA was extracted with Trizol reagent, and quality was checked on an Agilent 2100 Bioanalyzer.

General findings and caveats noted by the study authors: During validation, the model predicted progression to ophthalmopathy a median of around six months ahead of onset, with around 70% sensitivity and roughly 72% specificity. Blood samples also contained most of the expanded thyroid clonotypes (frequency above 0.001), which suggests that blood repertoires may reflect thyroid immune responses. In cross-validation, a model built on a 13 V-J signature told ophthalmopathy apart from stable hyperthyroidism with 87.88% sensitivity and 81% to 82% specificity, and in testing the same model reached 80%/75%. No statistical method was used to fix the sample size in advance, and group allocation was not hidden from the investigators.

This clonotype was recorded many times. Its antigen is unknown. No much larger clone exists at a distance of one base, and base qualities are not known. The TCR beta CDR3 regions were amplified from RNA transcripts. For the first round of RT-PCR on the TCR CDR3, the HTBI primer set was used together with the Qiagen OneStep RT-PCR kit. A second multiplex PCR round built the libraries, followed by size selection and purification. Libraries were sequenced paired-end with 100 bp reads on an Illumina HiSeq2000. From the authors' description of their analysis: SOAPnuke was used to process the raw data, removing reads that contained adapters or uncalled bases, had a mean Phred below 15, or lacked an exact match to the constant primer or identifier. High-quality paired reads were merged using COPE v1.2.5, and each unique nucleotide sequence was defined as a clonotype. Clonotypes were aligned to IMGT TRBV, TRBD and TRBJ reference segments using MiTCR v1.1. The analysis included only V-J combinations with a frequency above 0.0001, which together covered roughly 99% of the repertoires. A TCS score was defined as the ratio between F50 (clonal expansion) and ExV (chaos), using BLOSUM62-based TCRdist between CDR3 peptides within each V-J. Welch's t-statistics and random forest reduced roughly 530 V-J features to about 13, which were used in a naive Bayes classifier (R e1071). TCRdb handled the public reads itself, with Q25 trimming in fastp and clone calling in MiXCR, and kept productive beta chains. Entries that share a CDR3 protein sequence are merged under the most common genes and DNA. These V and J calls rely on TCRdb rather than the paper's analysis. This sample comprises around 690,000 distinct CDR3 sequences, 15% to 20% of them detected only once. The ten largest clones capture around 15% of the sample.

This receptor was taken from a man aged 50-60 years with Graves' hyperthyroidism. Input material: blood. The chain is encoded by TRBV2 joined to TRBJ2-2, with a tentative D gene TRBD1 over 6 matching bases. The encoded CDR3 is CASRQGSNTGELFF. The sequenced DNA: TGTGCCAGCAGACAGGGTTCGAACACCGGGGAGCTGTTTTTT.